Listed here is a single T cell receptor (beta chain). This entry belongs to a study of T cell responses to AZD1222 COVID-19 vaccine. This table comes from immunoSEQ multiplex PCR, and its TCRdb copy is limited to in-frame clones, with some not included. The data hold 90,000 or so clones, with 75% to 90% observed a single time. The sequence derives from an adult in good health. The specimen was peripheral blood, collected on day 0 of AZD1222 vaccination.

CDR3 amino acids: CASSSDRAYEQYF. CDR3 bases: TGTGCCAGCAGCTCAGACCGAGCCTACGAGCAGTACTTC. The chain combines TRBV13 with TRBJ2-7; no clear D. The CDR3 is made up of 13 amino acids. The V end was cut by 4 bases, the J end by 2 bases, with 9 bases between. Germline V gene lookup returns CDR1 PRHDT and CDR2 FYEKMQ (reference sequence). The variable domain in full, completed from reference TRBV13 and TRBJ2-7, reads AAGVIQSPRHLIKEKRETATLKCYPIPRHDTVYWYQQGPGQDPQFLISFYEKMQSDKGSIPDRFSAQQFSDYHSELNMSSLELGDSALYFCASSSDRAYEQYFGPGTRLTVT.